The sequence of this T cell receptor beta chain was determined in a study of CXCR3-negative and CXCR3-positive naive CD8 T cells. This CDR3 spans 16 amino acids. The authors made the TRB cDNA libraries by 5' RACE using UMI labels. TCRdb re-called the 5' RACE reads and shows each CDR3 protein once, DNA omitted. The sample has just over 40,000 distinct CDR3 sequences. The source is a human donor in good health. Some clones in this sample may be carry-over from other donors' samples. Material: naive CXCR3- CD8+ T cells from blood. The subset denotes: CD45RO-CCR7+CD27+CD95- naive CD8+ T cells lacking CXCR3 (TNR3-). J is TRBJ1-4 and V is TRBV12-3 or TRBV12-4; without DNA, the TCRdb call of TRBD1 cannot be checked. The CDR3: CASRRKPGQVNEKLFF.